What follows are 20 T cell receptor beta chains derived from one specimen sequenced in a study of cytomegalovirus exposure and HLA in healthy donors. The PCR used 60 Vbeta and 13 Jbeta primers. TCRdb's table, derived via immunoSEQ multiplex PCR, lists solely in-frame clones and lacks some. In total, the table holds 35,000 to 50,000 clones. The sequenced sample was PBMCs. These receptors originate from a woman younger than 45 in good health and CMV-seropositive.

The V gene is TRBV28, the J gene TRBJ2-5; D possibly corresponds to TRBD2 (5 bases). The germline V and J ends were trimmed by 3 bases and 5 bases, with 13 bases remaining between them. The CDR3 consists of 14 residues. CDR1 is MDHEN, CDR2 SYDVKM, per germline. The CDR3 region has the DNA TGTGCCAGCAGTTTGTCCACGGGGATGGAGACCCAGTACTTC. It translates to CASSLSTGMETQYF.

The gene calls are TRBV6-5 and TRBJ2-4; 12 bases agree with TRBD2. The CDR3 length is 15 residues. Germline V gene sequence: CDR1 MNHEY, CDR2 SVGAGI. Germline trimming cut 6 bases from V and 7 bases from J; bases unmatched to any gene: 7. The CDR3 loop is CASRPGLAGRNIQYF. CDR3 sequence (DNA): TGTGCCAGCAGACCCGGACTAGCGGGGCGGAACATTCAGTACTTC.

V is TRBV4-1 and J is TRBJ1-2; TRBD1 is a possible D gene (6 bases). This CDR3 region has 14 residues. V shed 2 bases and J shed 4 bases, with 11 bases lying between them. Per the germline V gene, CDR1 is MGHRA and CDR2 is YSYEKL. The CDR3 region is CASSQRTDAYGYTF. The CDR3, as DNA: TGCGCCAGCAGCCAAAGGACAGACGCCTATGGCTACACCTTC.

This rearrangement joins TRBV11-2 to TRBJ1-1, with 9 bases matching TRBD1. Germline V gives CDR1 SGHAT, CDR2 FQNNGV. V lost 5 bases, J lost 3 bases, and 7 bases stayed unmatched. This CDR3 spans 15 amino acids. CDR3 nucleotide sequence: TGTGCCAGCAGCGGACAGGGGCTATTCTACACTGAAGCTTTCTTT. Its protein is CASSGQGLFYTEAFF.

CDR3 sequence reads: CASSSGNQPQHF. The CDR3 DNA follows: TGTGCCAGCTCCTCGGGCAATCAGCCCCAGCATTTT. The chain joins TRBV27 to TRBJ1-5; D is unclear. Per germline, CDR1 MNHEY and CDR2 SMNVEV (reference sequence). The CDR3 has 12 residues. The V end lost 8 bases, the J end lost 2 bases, and 7 bases lay between the germline ends.

The gene calls are TRBV2 and TRBJ1-5, with 10 bases that match TRBD1. CDR3 length: 17 residues. V gave up 5 bases and J gave up 4 bases; unmatched junction bases: 11. Germline assignment: CDR1 SNHLY and CDR2 FYNNEI. The CDR3 coding sequence is TGTGCCAGCAGTACACCGACAGGGGGCCGCCCAAATCAGCCCCAGCATTTT. This sequence encodes CASSTPTGGRPNQPQHF.

The J gene is TRBJ1-5, the V gene TRBV2, with TRBD1 identical over 9 bases. This CDR3 has 15 residues. Trimming took 7 bases from V and 5 from J; bases not matched to a gene: 9. The V gene's germline CDR1 is SNHLY and CDR2 FYNNEI. CDR3 residues: CASTKTGTGYQPQHF. The CDR3, as DNA: TGTGCCAGCACCAAAACCGGGACAGGGTATCAGCCCCAGCATTTT.

The chain employs TRBV19 and TRBJ1-2; 10 bases are shared with TRBD1. The germline CDR1 and CDR2 sequences are LNHDA and SQIVND (reference sequence). V shed 5 bases, J shed 4 bases, and the junction held 4 bases outside the gene matches. This CDR3 contains 14 residues. The CDR3 nucleotides read TGTGCCAGTAGTCCGGGACAGGGGATCTATGGCTACACCTTC. It yields the protein CASSPGQGIYGYTF.

V and J are TRBV6-5 and TRBJ2-2; 7 bases are a match to TRBD1. Germline V gene lookup returns CDR1 MNHEY and CDR2 SVGAGI. The CDR3 length is 15 residues. V trimming: 6 bases; J trimming: 1 base; junction bases outside the gene matches: 5. Here the CDR3 reads CASSSGTVNTGELFF. The CDR3 DNA sequence: TGTGCCAGCAGCTCCGGGACAGTGAACACCGGGGAGCTGTTTTTT.

The gene calls are TRBV14 and TRBJ2-3; D unresolved. Germline lookup yields CDR1 SGHDN and CDR2 FVKESK. The CDR3 is 11 residues long. V was pared by 5 bases and J by 9 bases, with 9 bases between. The CDR3 spells CASSFDSTQYF. The CDR3, as DNA: TGTGCCAGCAGCTTTGACTCCACGCAGTATTTT.

The chain joins TRBV2 to TRBJ1-3; D unclear. The length of the CDR3 is 13 residues. V was clipped by 4 bases and J by 0 bases, with 4 bases between them. Germline CDR1 reads SNHLY; CDR2 reads FYNNEI. CDR3 residues: CASSGSSGNTIYF. The CDR3 DNA is TGTGCCAGCAGTGGCAGCTCTGGAAACACCATATATTTT.

The chain links TRBV5-1 to TRBJ2-3; TRBD2 is a possible D gene (7 bases). Trimming took 6 bases from V and 3 from J, leaving 20 bases between them. The germline V gene has CDR1 SGHRS and CDR2 YFSETQ. The CDR3 sequence is 16 residues long. CDR3 region: CASTPGVRGPTDTQYF. CDR3 nucleotide sequence: TGCGCCAGCACCCCGGGGGTGCGGGGGCCTACAGATACGCAGTATTTT.

The rearrangement joins TRBV21-1 to TRBJ1-1; the table's D call, TRBD1, has no DNA check behind it. TRBV21-1 is recorded as a pseudogene. The CDR3 length is 15 residues. The CDR3: CASSKALDRNTEAFF. The CDR3 nucleotides are TGTGCCAGCAGCAAAGCCCTCGACAGGAACACTGAAGCTTTCTTT.

The chain employs TRBV15 and TRBJ2-1, with D possibly being TRBD2 (6 bases). Germline V gene data show CDR1 as LNHNV and CDR2 as YYDKDF (reference sequence). This CDR3 has 15 amino acids. V lost 1 base to trimming and J lost 9 bases, with 16 bases between them. For the CDR3, the DNA is TGTGCCACCAGCAGAGGAGCGGGCTCGCCGGCTGAGCAGTTCTTC. Its protein product is CATSRGAGSPAEQFF.

The rearrangement joins TRBV6-5 to TRBJ1-2; unclear D gene. The V and J ends lost 7 bases and 6 bases respectively, with 15 bases between them. The CDR3 loop spans 13 amino acids. Per the germline V gene, CDR1 is MNHEY and CDR2 is SVGAGI. The CDR3 sequence is CASTAVLLDGYTF. The CDR3 bases are TGTGCCAGCACCGCGGTCCTTTTAGATGGCTACACCTTC.

The chain carries TRBV6-1 and TRBJ1-1; D is unclear. This CDR3 has 12 residues. V lost 6 bases and J lost 4, with 9 bases in between. Germline V gene data show CDR1 as MNHNS and CDR2 as SASEGT. CDR3 sequence (DNA): TGTGCCAGCAGCCGGGAAGGCACTGAAGCTTTCTTT. Translation gives CASSREGTEAFF.

CDR3 DNA: TGTGCCAGCAGCCCTAGACAGGGGGCAGCTGAAGCTTTCTTT. It yields the protein CASSPRQGAAEAFF. The gene calls are TRBV7-9 and TRBJ1-1; 10 bases are shared with TRBD1. Losses at the gene ends were 5 bases for V and 6 bases for J; bases not matched to a gene: 6. CDR1 is SEHNR and CDR2 is FQNEAQ in the germline V gene (reference sequence). CDR3 size: 14 residues.

The chain links TRBV6-5 to TRBJ1-2; 9 positions agree with TRBD1. The germline V gene encodes CDR1 MNHEY and CDR2 SVGAGI. The ends lost 7 bases at V and 7 bases at J; junction bases unmatched: 7. The CDR3 contains 13 residues. The CDR3 coding sequence is TGTGCCAGCACCCTGGACAGGGGACGTGGCTACACCTTC. This translates into CASTLDRGRGYTF.

The chain links TRBV6-1 to TRBJ2-3; 8 bases map to TRBD2. Germline V gives CDR1 MNHNS, CDR2 SASEGT. This CDR3 has 17 residues. V dropped 1 base and J dropped 2; count of bases not matched to a gene: 8. Here the CDR3 reads CASSEEMGGGITDTQYF. The CDR3 nucleotides read TGTGCCAGCAGTGAAGAAATGGGCGGGGGGATCACAGATACGCAGTATTTT.

The V and J genes are TRBV7-9 and TRBJ1-1; 10 nucleotides align to TRBD1. The length of the CDR3 is 15 residues. Germline-derived CDR1 and CDR2 are SEHNR and FQNEAQ (reference sequence). The junction had 13 bases not matched to a gene; V was cut back by 5 bases and J by 10 bases. DNA of the CDR3: TGTGCCAGCAGCCTGGTTACGGGACAGGGGATGAGAGCTTTCTTT. Amino acids: CASSLVTGQGMRAFF.